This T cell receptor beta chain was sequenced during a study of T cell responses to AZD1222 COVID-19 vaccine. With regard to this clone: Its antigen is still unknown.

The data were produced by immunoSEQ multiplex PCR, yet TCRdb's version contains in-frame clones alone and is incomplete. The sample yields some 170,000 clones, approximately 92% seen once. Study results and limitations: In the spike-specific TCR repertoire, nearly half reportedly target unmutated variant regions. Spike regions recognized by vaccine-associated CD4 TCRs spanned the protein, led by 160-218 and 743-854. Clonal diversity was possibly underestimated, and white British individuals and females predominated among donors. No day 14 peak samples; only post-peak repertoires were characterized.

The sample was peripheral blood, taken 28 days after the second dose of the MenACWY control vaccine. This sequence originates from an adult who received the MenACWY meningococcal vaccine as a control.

Here the CDR3 reads CASSQGQGWEATNEKLFF. The CDR3 region has the DNA TGTGCCAGCAGCCAGGGACAGGGGTGGGAGGCAACTAATGAAAAACTGTTTTTT. The V and J genes are TRBV4-2 and TRBJ1-4; 10 nucleotides agree with TRBD1. There are 18 residues in the CDR3. Germline CDR1 and CDR2: LGHNA and YNFKEQ. J lost 0 bases, V lost 3 bases, and 7 bases had no gene match.